These T cell receptor beta chains were read from a single sample in a study of shared clonotypes between healthy human individuals. Libraries were prepared by immunoSEQ multiplex PCR; TCRdb keeps only in-frame clonotypes and omits some of them. In the table there are fewer than 800,000 clones, 92% of which are singletons. Sequenced input: naive CD8+ T cells sorted from blood. The source of these receptors is a man aged 25 to 45 in good health. The conserved cysteine and the conserved F or W are not part of the CDR3 here. Each record gives: V gene, J gene, CDR3 protein.

v_call: TRBV7-3; j_call: TRBJ2-1; cdr3_aa: ASSLVAGLGNEQF
v_call: TRBV7-9; j_call: TRBJ2-2; cdr3_aa: ASSLLGELF
v_call: TRBV4-1; j_call: TRBJ2-5; cdr3_aa: ASSDLAGGPFQETQY
v_call: TRBV7-9; j_call: TRBJ2-7; cdr3_aa: ASSSAGQGSYEQY
v_call: TRBV5-1; j_call: TRBJ2-5; cdr3_aa: ASSFVKGGETQY
v_call: TRBV29-1; j_call: TRBJ2-1; cdr3_aa: SVDFDYNEQF
v_call: TRBV9; j_call: TRBJ2-3; cdr3_aa: ASSVVSGMGEVADTQY
v_call: TRBV7-9; j_call: TRBJ2-7; cdr3_aa: ASRDRGSYEQY
v_call: TRBV7-3; j_call: TRBJ2-7; cdr3_aa: ASSRGTSGLDEQY
v_call: TRBV19; j_call: TRBJ2-1; cdr3_aa: ASTTSGSGEQF
v_call: TRBV5-6; j_call: TRBJ1-1; cdr3_aa: ASRKDRDEMNTEAF
v_call: TRBV6-5; j_call: TRBJ2-5; cdr3_aa: ASSYSALRETQY
v_call: TRBV27; j_call: TRBJ2-5; cdr3_aa: ASSFLGSDETQY
v_call: TRBV2; j_call: TRBJ1-1; cdr3_aa: ASRWDRGTYTEAF
v_call: TRBV29-1; j_call: TRBJ2-7; cdr3_aa: SVFGNEQY
v_call: TRBV19; j_call: TRBJ2-3; cdr3_aa: ASSILGGGGANTQY